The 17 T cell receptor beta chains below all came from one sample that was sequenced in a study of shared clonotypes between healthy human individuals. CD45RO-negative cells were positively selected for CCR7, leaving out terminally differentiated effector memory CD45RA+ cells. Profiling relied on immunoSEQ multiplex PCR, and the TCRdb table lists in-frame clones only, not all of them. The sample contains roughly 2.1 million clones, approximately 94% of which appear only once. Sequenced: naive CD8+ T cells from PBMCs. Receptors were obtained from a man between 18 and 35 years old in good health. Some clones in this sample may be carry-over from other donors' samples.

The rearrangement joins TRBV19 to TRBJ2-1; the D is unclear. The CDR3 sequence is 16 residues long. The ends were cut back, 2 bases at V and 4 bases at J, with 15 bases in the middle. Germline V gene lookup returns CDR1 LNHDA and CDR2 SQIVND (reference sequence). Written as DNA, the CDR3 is TGTGCCAGTAGTATATTCGGGTTAGTGGGGTACAATGAGCAGTTCTTC. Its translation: CASSIFGLVGYNEQFF.

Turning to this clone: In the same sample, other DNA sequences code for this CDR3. The CDR3, as DNA: TGTGCCAGCAGCGTAGCAGGACTAGTCACAGATACGCAGTATTTT. Amino acids: CASSVAGLVTDTQYF. The V and J genes are TRBV9 and TRBJ2-3, with 7 bases that match TRBD2. In germline, CDR1 is SGDLS, CDR2 YYNGEE. Germline trimming cut 0 bases from V and 2 bases from J; bases unmatched to any gene: 3. The CDR3 covers 15 residues.

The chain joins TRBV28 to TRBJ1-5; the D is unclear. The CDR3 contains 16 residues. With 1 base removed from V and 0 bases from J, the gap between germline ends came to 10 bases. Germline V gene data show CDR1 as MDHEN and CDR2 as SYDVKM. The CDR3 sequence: CASSLYTFYSNQPQHF. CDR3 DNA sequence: TGTGCCAGCAGTTTATACACCTTCTATAGCAATCAGCCCCAGCATTTT.

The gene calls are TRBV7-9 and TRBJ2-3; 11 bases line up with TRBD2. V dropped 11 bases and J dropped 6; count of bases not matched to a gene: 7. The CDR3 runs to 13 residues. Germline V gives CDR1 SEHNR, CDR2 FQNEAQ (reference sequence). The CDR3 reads CAADVAGGDTQYF. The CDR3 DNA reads TGTGCCGCGGATGTAGCGGGAGGGGATACGCAGTATTTT.

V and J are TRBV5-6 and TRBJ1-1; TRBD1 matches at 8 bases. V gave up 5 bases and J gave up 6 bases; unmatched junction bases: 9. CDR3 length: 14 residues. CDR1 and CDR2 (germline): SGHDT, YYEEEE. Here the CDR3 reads CASSTGGRLAEAFF. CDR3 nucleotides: TGTGCCAGCAGTACAGGGGGAAGGTTGGCTGAAGCTTTCTTT.

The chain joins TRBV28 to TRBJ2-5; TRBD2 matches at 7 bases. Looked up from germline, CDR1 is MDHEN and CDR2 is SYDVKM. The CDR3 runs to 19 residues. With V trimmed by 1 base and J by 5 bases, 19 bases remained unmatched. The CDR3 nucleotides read TGTGCCAGCAGTTTATCTTTATTCATACCCAGCGGGAATGGGGAGACCCAGTACTTC. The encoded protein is CASSLSLFIPSGNGETQYF. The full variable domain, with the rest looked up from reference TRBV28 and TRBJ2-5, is DVKVTQSSRYLVKRTGEKVFLECVQDMDHENMFWYRQDPGLGLRLIYFSYDVKMKEKGDIPEGYSVSREKKERFSLILESASTNQTSMYLCASSLSLFIPSGNGETQYFGPGTRLLVL.

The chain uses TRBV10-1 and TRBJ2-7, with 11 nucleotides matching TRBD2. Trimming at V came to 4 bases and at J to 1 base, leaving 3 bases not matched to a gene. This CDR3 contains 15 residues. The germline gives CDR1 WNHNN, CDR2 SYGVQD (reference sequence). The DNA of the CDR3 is TGCGCCAGCAGTGCGGGACTAGCGGTTTCCTACGAGCAGTACTTC. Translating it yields CASSAGLAVSYEQYF.

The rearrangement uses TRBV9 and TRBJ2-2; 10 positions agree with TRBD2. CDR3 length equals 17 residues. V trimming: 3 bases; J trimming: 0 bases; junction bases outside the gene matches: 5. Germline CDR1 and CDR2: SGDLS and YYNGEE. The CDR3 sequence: CASSERGTSANTGELFF. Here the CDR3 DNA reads TGTGCCAGCAGCGAGAGGGGGACTAGCGCGAACACCGGGGAGCTGTTTTTT.

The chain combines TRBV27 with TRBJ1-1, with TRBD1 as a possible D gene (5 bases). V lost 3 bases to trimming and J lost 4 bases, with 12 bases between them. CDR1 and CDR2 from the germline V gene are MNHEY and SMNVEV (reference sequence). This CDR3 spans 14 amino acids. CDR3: CASSFGKRGTEAFF. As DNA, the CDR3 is TGTGCCAGCAGTTTCGGAAAAAGGGGCACTGAAGCTTTCTTT.

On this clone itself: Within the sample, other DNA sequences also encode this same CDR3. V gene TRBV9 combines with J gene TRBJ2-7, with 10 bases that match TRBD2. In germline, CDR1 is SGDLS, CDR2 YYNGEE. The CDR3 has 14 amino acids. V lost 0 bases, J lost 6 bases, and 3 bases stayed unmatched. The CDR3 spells CASSVVAGGREQYF. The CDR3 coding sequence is TGTGCCAGCAGCGTAGTAGCGGGGGGTCGCGAGCAGTACTTC.

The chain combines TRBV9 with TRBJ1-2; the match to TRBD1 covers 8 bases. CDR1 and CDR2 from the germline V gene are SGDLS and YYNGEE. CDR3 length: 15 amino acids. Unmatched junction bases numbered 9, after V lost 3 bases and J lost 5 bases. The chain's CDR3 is CASSATKDRDYGYTF. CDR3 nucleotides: TGTGCCAGCAGCGCCACCAAGGACAGGGATTATGGCTACACCTTC.

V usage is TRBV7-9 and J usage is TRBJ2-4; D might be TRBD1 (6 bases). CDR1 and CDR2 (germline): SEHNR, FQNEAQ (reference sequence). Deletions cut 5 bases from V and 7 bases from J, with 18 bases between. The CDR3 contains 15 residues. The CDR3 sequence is CASSPRTAFWNIQYF. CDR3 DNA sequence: TGTGCCAGCAGCCCTAGGACAGCCTTTTGGAACATTCAGTACTTC.

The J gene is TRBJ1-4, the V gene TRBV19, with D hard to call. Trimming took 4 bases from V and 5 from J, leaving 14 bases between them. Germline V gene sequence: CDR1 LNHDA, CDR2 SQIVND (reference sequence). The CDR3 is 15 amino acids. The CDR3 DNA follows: TGTGCCAGTAGTAGGTCCTCCTGGGGAAATGAAAAACTGTTTTTT. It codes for CASSRSSWGNEKLFF.

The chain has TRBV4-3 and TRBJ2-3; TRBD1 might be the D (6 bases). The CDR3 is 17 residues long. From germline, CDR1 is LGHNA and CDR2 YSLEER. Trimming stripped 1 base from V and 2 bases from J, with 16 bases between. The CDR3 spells CASSQVWDTLYTDTQYF. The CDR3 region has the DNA TGCGCCAGCAGCCAAGTCTGGGACACCTTATACACAGATACGCAGTATTTT.

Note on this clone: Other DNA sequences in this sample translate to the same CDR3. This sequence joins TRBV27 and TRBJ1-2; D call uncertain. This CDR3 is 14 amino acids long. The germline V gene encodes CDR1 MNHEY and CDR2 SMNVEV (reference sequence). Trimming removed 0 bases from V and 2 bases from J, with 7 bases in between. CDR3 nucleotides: TGTGCCAGCAGTTTATCCAGAGGGAACTATGGCTACACCTTC. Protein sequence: CASSLSRGNYGYTF.

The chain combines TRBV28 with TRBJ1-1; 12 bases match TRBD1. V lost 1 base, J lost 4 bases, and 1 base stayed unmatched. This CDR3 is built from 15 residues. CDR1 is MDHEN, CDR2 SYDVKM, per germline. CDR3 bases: TGTGCCAGCAGTTTATCGGGACAGGGGGCCACTGAAGCTTTCTTT. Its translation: CASSLSGQGATEAFF.

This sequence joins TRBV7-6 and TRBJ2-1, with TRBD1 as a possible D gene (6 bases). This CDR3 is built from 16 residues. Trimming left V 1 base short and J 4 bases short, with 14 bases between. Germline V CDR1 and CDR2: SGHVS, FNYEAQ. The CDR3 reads CASSLVVQGPYNEQFF. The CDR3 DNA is TGTGCCAGCAGCTTAGTCGTACAGGGACCTTACAATGAGCAGTTCTTC.